The clone carrying this T cell receptor beta chain appeared many times. Its antigen is unidentified. CDR3 length: 15 amino acids. Looked up from germline, CDR1 is MGHDK and CDR2 is SYGVNS. Trimming took 8 bases from V and 2 from J, leaving 16 bases between them. The data were obtained in a study of post-analysis software for immune sequencing data. Study details: As for disease course, relapsing-remitting, secondary progressive and progressive-relapsing multiple sclerosis were all included.

The library was made from cDNA and included unique molecular identifiers. T cells, about 0.9 to 10 million of them, yielded roughly 0.5 million cDNA molecules. Via MiXCR, TCRdb re-called the PCR reads, giving one row per CDR3 protein. The sample consists of about half a million distinct CDR3 sequences, around a third of them appearing once. Study-level points and caveats: Compared with controls, patients had more of 4 to 6 TRBV segments, including TRBV5-6, TRBV5-1 and TRBV20-1.

The receptor's source is a girl younger than 18 with multiple sclerosis. The chain recombines TRBV25-1 with TRBJ2-1, with D possibly matching TRBD1 (7 bases). Sequencing input: blood. CDR3 bases: TGTGCCAGCCAGGGGGGCTTGTCCCCCTACAATGAGCAGTTCTTC. Protein product: CASQGGLSPYNEQFF.